The 2 T cell receptor beta chains reported below all come from one sample, sequenced in a study of CD8 T cell repertoires and HIV-1 epitope variants (dated by TCRdb to about 2020). Their specific antigens are unknown. The receptor library was made with the immunoSEQ multiplex PCR assay. Sourced from immuneACCESS, this table was stored by TCRdb with only in-frame sequences that have V and J called. A share of the clones is absent; for the studies checked, an unresolved V gene accounts for under half, and the remainder has no known explanation. This sample lists about 6,100 clones; roughly three fifths were detected once. The ten largest make up approximately 40% of the sample. Sequencing was performed on cultured CD8+ T cells derived from PBMCs. The origin of the receptors is a male donor with HIV.

In its sample, this clone was seen once. The chain couples TRBV15 to TRBJ2-2, with D tentatively TRBD2 (6 bases). Germline V lookup: CDR1 LNHNV, CDR2 YYDKDF (reference sequence). Trimming shortened V by 0 bases and J by 3 bases, and 14 bases separated the two germline ends. This CDR3 is built from 17 residues. CDR3 DNA: TGTGCCACCAGCAGAGATTGGAGTTGGGGGGACACCGGGGAGCTGTTTTTT. Protein sequence: CATSRDWSWGDTGELFF.

In regard to this clone: One junction end disagrees with the germline gene, perhaps due to a read error. The same CDR3 is also encoded by other DNA sequences in this sample. This chain joins TRBV27 and TRBJ1-5; D unclear. This CDR3 is built from 13 residues. Per germline, CDR1 MNHEY and CDR2 SMNVEV (reference sequence). CDR3 sequence: CASSLWTNQPQHF. The CDR3 DNA reads as TGTGCCAGCAGTTTATGGACCAATCAGCCGCAGCATTTT.